This TCR beta chain was found in a study of CD8+CD57+ T cells in acquired aplastic anemia (dated by TCRdb to 2016 to 2018). Turning to the overall study: On average, sorted CD4+ and CD8+ cells yielded 3.2 ug of extracted DNA, with a range of roughly 0.17 to 30 ug. A CD8+CD57+ expansion meant a frequency higher than the mean frequency seen in healthy subjects.

The research as a whole found: Roughly 30 CD8+ CDR3 sequences were found to be shared between patients and controls, but these sequences appeared to be highly expressed in patients and within the immunodominant clones of the patients. CD8+ Simpson's diversity did not differ significantly between patients and healthy controls (P=0.060).

Genomic DNA served as template for TCR beta VDJ combination and CDR3 sequence profiling. An Illumina HiSeq 2000 was the platform used for TCR repertoire sequencing. The study's processing was this. TRBV/TRBJ rearrangement plots, CDR3 size and DJ length profiles, and Simpson's diversity index were used to assess repertoires. The most abundant DNA sequence in the deep sequencing data was taken as the immunodominant clone. CDR3 amino acid sequences were screened for sharing across subjects and compared with published repertoires and the VDJdb database. TCRdb reprocessed the public reads (quality trimming at Q25 with fastp, clone calling with MiXCR) and kept in-frame beta chains. Here each entry gathers all rows of one CDR3 protein and keeps the most common genes and DNA. V and J calls and clone size were set by TCRdb, not the authors. The sample includes fewer than 80,000 distinct CDR3 sequences, with roughly two thirds observed a single time. The ten largest clones capture 65% to 85% of the sample.

Expansion of CD8+CD57+ cells had been shown by flow cytometry in the patients chosen for sequencing. All patients had severe acquired aplastic anemia diagnosed by International Study of Aplastic Anemia and Agranulocytosis and Camitta criteria. At the time blood was sampled, none of the patients had received any therapy. TCR repertoires of sorted CD4+ and CD8+ blood T cells from severe aplastic anemia patients and healthy subjects were deep-sequenced in the study. In the USA, patient enrollment took place under clinicaltrials.gov protocols 00001620, 01623167, 00001397, 00071045, 00081523 and 00961064. Ficoll-Paque density gradient centrifugation was used to isolate peripheral blood mononuclear cells. Before DNA extraction, CD4+ and CD8+ T cells were sorted by FACS or by magnetic beads. Concerning this clonotype: Its antigen is currently not known. Base qualities are missing; no much larger clone stands one base away.

V is shortened by 3 bases, J by 3 bases, and the region joining them spans 12 bases. CDR1 SQVTM and CDR2 ANQGSEA are derived from the germline V gene. Spanning cysteine to phenylalanine, the CDR3 consists of 13 amino acids. The entry retains the CDR3 DNA only, 39 bases that are in frame from base 1. The receptor chain draws on TRBV29-1 and TRBJ2-7, with the D gene not clear enough to name. This TCR derives from a human donor with aplastic anemia. The sequencing input was sorted CD4+, CD8+, or CD8+CD57+ T cells (not recorded which) from PBMCs. CDR3 loop: CSVDDDISYEQYF. The DNA sequence is as follows: TGCAGCGTTGATGATGATATTAGCTACGAGCAGTACTTC.